A single T cell receptor (beta chain) is shown here with its context. The data are from a study of neoadjuvant anti-PD-1 for oral cavity cancer. Study information: Patients mostly received three to four biweekly nivolumab doses at 3 mg/kg before surgery.

The assay was immunoSEQ multiplex PCR, and TCRdb's table has in-frame clones only and misses some. The sample shows roughly 13,000 clones, about two thirds of them seen only once. Germline loops: CDR1 GTSNPN, CDR2 SVGIG (reference sequence). Deletions cut 1 base from V and 8 bases from J, with 17 bases between. CDR3 length equals 15 residues. The material sequenced was PBMCs, taken before nivolumab (anti-PD-1) treatment. The source is a person aged 40 to 85 with oral cavity squamous cell carcinoma. The genes are TRBV30 and TRBJ1-4, with TRBD1 as a possible D gene (5 bases). DNA of the CDR3: TGTGCCTGGAGTGCGTACGGGACCCTAGGGGAAAAACTGTTTTTT. It encodes CAWSAYGTLGEKLFF.